One and the same sample provided the 18 T cell receptor beta chains below, sequenced in a study of CD8+CD57+ T cells in acquired aplastic anemia. For sequencing, patients were chosen who had shown expansion of CD8+CD57+ cells by flow cytometry. It was genomic DNA that served as the template for profiling TCR beta VDJ and CDR3. TCRdb re-derived calls from the reads in MiXCR, one entry per CDR3 protein. There are about 160,000 distinct CDR3 sequences in the sample; 40% to 60% occur only once, and over 25% lies in the top ten. Material for sequencing was sorted CD4+, CD8+, or CD8+CD57+ T cells (not recorded which) from PBMCs. These receptors were obtained from a human donor with aplastic anemia.

V gene TRBV2 combines with J gene TRBJ2-7, with D perhaps matching TRBD1 or TRBD2 (5 bases each). The CDR3 length is 14 residues. V lost 4 bases and J lost 1, with 11 bases in between. Looked up from germline, CDR1 is SNHLY and CDR2 is FYNNEI. CDR3 nucleotides: TGTGCCAGCAGTGCGAGGGGTCATTCCTACGAGCAGTACTTC. Translating gives CASSARGHSYEQYF. The whole variable domain, filled in from reference TRBV2 and TRBJ2-7, reads EPEVTQTPSHQVTQMGQEVILRCVPISNHLYFYWYRQILGQKVEFLVSFYNNEISEKSEIFDDQFSVERPDGSNFTLKIRSTKLEDSAMYFCASSARGHSYEQYFGPGTRLTVT.

The chain employs TRBV10-3 and TRBJ1-2, with 8 nucleotides matching TRBD1. Germline V gene lookup returns CDR1 ENHRY and CDR2 SYGVKD. CDR3 size: 16 residues. J gave up 8 bases and V 0 bases, and 11 bases lay outside the gene matches. This CDR3 is CAISESRTGLELGYTF. CDR3 nucleotides: TGTGCCATCAGTGAGTCTCGGACAGGGCTCGAGCTGGGCTACACCTTC.

This clonotype was recorded a few times. This chain connects TRBV6-4 to TRBJ2-2, with D uncertain. This CDR3 contains 14 residues. Germline CDR1 reads MRHNA; CDR2 reads SNTAGT. Trimming left V 6 bases short and J 1 base short, with 9 bases between. CDR3 sequence reads: CASRRAGNTGELFF. The CDR3 DNA follows: TGTGCCAGCAGAAGGGCCGGGAACACCGGGGAGCTGTTTTTT.

The chain couples TRBV15 to TRBJ2-7, with D perhaps TRBD2 (5 bases). CDR1 and CDR2 (germline): LNHNV, YYDKDF (reference sequence). V shed 4 bases and J shed 1 base, with 14 bases lying between them. This CDR3 is 15 amino acids long. As DNA, the CDR3 is TGTGCCACCAGCATATACGGAGGCCTATCCTACGAGCAGTACTTC. This gives the protein CATSIYGGLSYEQYF.

This chain links TRBV29-1 with TRBJ1-2; D gene unclear. Trimming pared 3 bases from V and 1 base from J, leaving 6 bases between. The CDR3 consists of 12 residues. Germline CDR1 SQVTM, CDR2 ANQGSEA. The CDR3, as DNA: TGCAGCGTTGAGATCCTTAACTATGGCTACACCTTC. Translated: CSVEILNYGYTF.

J is TRBJ2-7 and V is TRBV29-1; the D gene is possibly TRBD2 (6 bases). The CDR3 is 14 amino acids. V gave up 1 base and J gave up 5 bases, with 15 bases separating them. Germline V gene sequence: CDR1 SQVTM, CDR2 ANQGSEA. CDR3 amino acids: CSVEGTRAGNEQYF. CDR3 sequence (DNA): TGCAGCGTTGAAGGGACGAGGGCGGGGAACGAGCAGTACTTC.

The J gene is TRBJ2-3, the V gene TRBV15, with D uncertain. This CDR3 comprises 14 residues. The V end lost 0 bases, the J end lost 0 bases, and 4 bases lay between the germline ends. Germline V CDR1 and CDR2: LNHNV, YYDKDF (reference sequence). Here the CDR3 DNA reads TGTGCCACCAGCAGAGATTTTAGCACAGATACGCAGTATTTT. It translates to CATSRDFSTDTQYF.

The chain has TRBV7-9 and TRBJ1-5; D ambiguous. This CDR3 has 14 amino acids. Germline CDR1 is SEHNR and CDR2 is FQNEAQ (reference sequence). V was pared by 1 base and J by 2 bases, with 6 bases between. The CDR3 protein is CASSLGFGNQPQHF. The CDR3 bases are TGTGCCAGCAGCTTAGGGTTTGGCAATCAGCCCCAGCATTTT.

V and J are TRBV20-1 and TRBJ1-6; 10 nucleotides match TRBD1. V was clipped by 5 bases and J by 10 bases; unmatched bases: 8. Looked up from germline, CDR1 is DFQATT and CDR2 is SNEGSKA (reference sequence). The CDR3 covers 14 residues. Here the CDR3 DNA reads TGCAGTGCTGCCGAGACAGGGGGCGGGTCACCCCTCCACTTT. Encoded protein: CSAAETGGGSPLHF.

This clonotype was observed at least ten times. The V and J genes are TRBV19 and TRBJ2-7; tentatively, D is TRBD1 (6 bases). This CDR3 is built from 14 residues. Trimming pared 4 bases from V and 6 bases from J, leaving 16 bases between. The germline gives CDR1 LNHDA, CDR2 SQIVND (reference sequence). The CDR3 protein is CASSTGHLRGEQYF. For the CDR3, the DNA is TGTGCCAGTAGTACGGGACACCTACGGGGCGAGCAGTACTTC.

The chain joins TRBV10-2 to TRBJ2-1; the match to TRBD1 covers 8 bases. Trimming removed 8 bases from V and 8 bases from J; junction bases left unmatched: 11. Germline CDR1 reads WSHSY; CDR2 reads SAAADI. The CDR3 is made up of 14 amino acids. The CDR3 sequence is CASRQGAGNYEQFF. The CDR3 DNA reads as TGCGCCAGCCGGCAGGGGGCAGGTAATTATGAGCAGTTCTTC.

This clonotype was detected only once. Since a much larger clone is just one base distant, this may be a read error. The rearrangement uses TRBV3-1 and TRBJ1-6; D might be TRBD1 (6 bases). Trimming shortened V by 7 bases and J by 9 bases, and 19 bases separated the two germline ends. Germline CDR1 and CDR2: LGHDT and YNNKEL (reference sequence). The CDR3 has 15 residues. CDR3 sequence (DNA): TGTGCCAGCACCCCGGGGGACATACGAGGTTCACCCCTCCACTTT. Amino acid sequence: CASTPGDIRGSPLHF.

This clonotype appeared many times. The J gene is TRBJ1-2, the V gene TRBV9; 10 bases fit TRBD1. V was pared by 7 bases and J by 3 bases, with 9 bases of the junction left unmatched. The CDR3 length is 15 residues. Germline CDR1 SGDLS, CDR2 YYNGEE. CDR3 region: CASAPGQGMYYGYTF. The CDR3 nucleotides are TGTGCCAGCGCCCCGGGACAGGGGATGTACTATGGCTACACCTTC. Drawing the rest from reference TRBV9 and TRBJ1-2, the complete variable domain is DSGVTQTPKHLITATGQRVTLRCSPRSGDLSVYWYQQSLDQGLQFLIQYYNGEERAKGNILERFSAQQFPDLHSELNLSSLELGDSALYFCASAPGQGMYYGYTFGSGTRLTVV.

This chain joins TRBV7-3 and TRBJ2-7; D might be TRBD1 or TRBD2, each matching 5 bases. The CDR3 is 15 residues long. Germline loops: CDR1 SGHTA, CDR2 FQGTGA. Trimming pared 5 bases from V and 3 bases from J, leaving 17 bases between. DNA of the CDR3: TGTGCCAGCAGCCTTAGCTCCGGGGCTTACTACGAGCAGTACTTC. Translating it yields CASSLSSGAYYEQYF.

This clonotype came up many times. CDR3 nucleotide sequence: TGTGCCAGCAGCTCCCCCGGGGGCGAGGGGAAAAAACTGTTTTTT. Its translation: CASSSPGGEGKKLFF. V is TRBV11-2 and J is TRBJ1-4; the D gene is possibly TRBD1 (6 bases). Deletions cut 4 bases from V and 9 bases from J, with 18 bases between. Germline CDR1 and CDR2: SGHAT and FQNNGV. This CDR3 is built from 15 residues.

The V gene is TRBV20-1, the J gene TRBJ1-5, with D perhaps matching TRBD1 (5 bases). Germline V CDR1 and CDR2: DFQATT, SNEGSKA (reference sequence). This CDR3 has 13 residues. V gave up 3 bases and J gave up 5 bases, with 11 bases separating them. CDR3 protein: CSASRGRDQPQHF. For the CDR3, the DNA is TGCAGTGCTAGTAGAGGCAGGGATCAGCCCCAGCATTTT.

This clonotype was counted at least ten times. CDR3 in amino acids: CASSYSSRQPQETQYF. In nucleotides, the CDR3 is TGTGCCAGCAGCTACAGCTCCCGGCAGCCACAAGAGACCCAGTACTTC. The chain recombines TRBV7-9 with TRBJ2-5; D not resolved. Germline V gives CDR1 SEHNR, CDR2 FQNEAQ (reference sequence). With 4 bases removed from V and 2 bases from J, the gap between germline ends came to 17 bases. The CDR3 is made up of 16 amino acids. Complete variable domain (other parts from reference TRBV7-9 and TRBJ2-5): DTGVSQNPRHKITKRGQNVTFRCDPISEHNRLYWYRQTLGQGPEFLTYFQNEAQLEKSRLLSDRFSAERPKGSFSTLEIQRTEQGDSAMYLCASSYSSRQPQETQYFGPGTRLLVL.

The count of this clonotype is one. The chain employs TRBV29-1 and TRBJ1-5, with a weak D call TRBD1 (5 bases). This CDR3 spans 13 amino acids. Deletions cut 3 bases from V and 4 bases from J, with 10 bases between. CDR1 is SQVTM and CDR2 is ANQGSEA in the germline V gene. The CDR3 spells CSVEVTANQPQHF. CDR3 nucleotides: TGCAGCGTTGAGGTGACAGCTAATCAGCCCCAGCATTTT.